The T cell receptor (beta chain) described here comes from a study of blood T cell repertoires in COVID-19. Here immunoSEQ multiplex PCR was the method, and the copy in TCRdb shows in-frame clones only, minus some. The table lists about 190,000 clones, over 80% of them singletons. Followed over time, Seattle patients had been enrolled while infection was active. With 6 bases clipped from V and 1 base from J, the junction kept 8 bases outside the gene matches. Germline CDR1 is MNHEY and CDR2 is SVGEGT. CDR3 length: 16 residues. The sample comprised peripheral blood. V and J are TRBV6-2 or TRBV6-3 and TRBJ2-2; the match to TRBD1 covers 7 bases. The receptor comes from a woman in her sixties with COVID-19, enrolled during active disease. The CDR3 is CASSDGTALNTGELFF. In DNA form, the CDR3 reads TGTGCCAGCAGCGATGGGACAGCCTTGAACACCGGGGAGCTGTTTTTT.